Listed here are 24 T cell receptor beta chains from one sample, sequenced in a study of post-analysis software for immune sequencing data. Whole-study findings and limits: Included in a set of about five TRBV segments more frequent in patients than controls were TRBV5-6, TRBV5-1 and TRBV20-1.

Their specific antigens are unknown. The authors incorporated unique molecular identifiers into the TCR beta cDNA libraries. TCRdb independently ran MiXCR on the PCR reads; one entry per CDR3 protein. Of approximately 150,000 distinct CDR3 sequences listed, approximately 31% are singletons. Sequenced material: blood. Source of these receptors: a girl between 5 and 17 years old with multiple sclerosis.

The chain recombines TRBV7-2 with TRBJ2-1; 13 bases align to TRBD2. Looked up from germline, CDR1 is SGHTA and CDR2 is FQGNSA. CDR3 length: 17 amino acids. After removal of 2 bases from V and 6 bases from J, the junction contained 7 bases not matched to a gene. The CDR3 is CASSLPFGLAGANEQFF. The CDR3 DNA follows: TGTGCCAGCAGCTTACCCTTCGGACTAGCGGGGGCCAATGAGCAGTTCTTC.

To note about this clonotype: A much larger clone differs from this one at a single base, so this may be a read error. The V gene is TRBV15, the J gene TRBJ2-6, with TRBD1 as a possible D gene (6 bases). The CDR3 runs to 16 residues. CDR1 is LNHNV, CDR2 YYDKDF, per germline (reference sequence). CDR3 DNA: TGTGCCACCTCGTTCGGGACACTCTCTGGGGCCGACGTCCTGACTTTC. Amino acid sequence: CATSFGTLSGADVLTF. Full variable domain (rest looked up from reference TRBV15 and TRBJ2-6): DAMVIQNPRYQVTQFGKPVTLSCSQTLNHNVMYWYQQKSSQAPKLLFHYYDKDFNNEADTPDNFQSRRPNTSFCFLDIRSPGLGDTAMYLCATSFGTLSGADVLTFGAGSRLTVL.

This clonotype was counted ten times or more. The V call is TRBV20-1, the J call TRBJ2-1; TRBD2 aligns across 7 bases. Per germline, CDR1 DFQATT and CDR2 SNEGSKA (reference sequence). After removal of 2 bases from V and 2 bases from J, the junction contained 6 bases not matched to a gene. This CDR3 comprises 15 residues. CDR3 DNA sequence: TGCAGTGCTAGATCGTCTAGCGGTCCCTACAATGAGCAGTTCTTC. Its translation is CSARSSSGPYNEQFF.

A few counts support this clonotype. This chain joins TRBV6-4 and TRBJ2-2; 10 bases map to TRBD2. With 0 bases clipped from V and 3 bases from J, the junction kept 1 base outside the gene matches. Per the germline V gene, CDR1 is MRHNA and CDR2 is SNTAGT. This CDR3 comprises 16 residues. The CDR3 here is CASSDSSGRDTGELFF. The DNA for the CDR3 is TGTGCCAGCAGTGACTCGAGCGGGAGGGACACCGGGGAGCTGTTTTTT.

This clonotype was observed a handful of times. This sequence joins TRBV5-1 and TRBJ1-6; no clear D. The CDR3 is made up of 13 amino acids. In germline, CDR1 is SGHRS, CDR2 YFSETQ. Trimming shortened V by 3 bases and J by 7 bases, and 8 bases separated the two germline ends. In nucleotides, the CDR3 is TGCGCCAGCAGCTGGAGTGGGAATTCACCCCTCCACTTT. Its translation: CASSWSGNSPLHF.

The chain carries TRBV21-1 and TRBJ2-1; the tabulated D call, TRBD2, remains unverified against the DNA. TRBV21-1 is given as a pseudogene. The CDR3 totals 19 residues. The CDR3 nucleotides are TGTGCCAGCAGCAGAGATAGTCAACCGGGGTCTAGCTCCTACAATGAGCAGTTCTTC. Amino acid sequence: CASSRDSQPGSSSYNEQFF.

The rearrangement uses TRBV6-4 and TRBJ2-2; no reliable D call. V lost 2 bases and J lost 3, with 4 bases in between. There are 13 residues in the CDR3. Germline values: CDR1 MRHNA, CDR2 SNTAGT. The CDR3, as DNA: TGTGCCAGCAGTGACGGGGACACCGGGGAGCTGTTTTTT. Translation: CASSDGDTGELFF.

The CDR3, as DNA: TGTGCCAGCAGCTTAGGGCTCGTTCTGGGGGCGGATGAGCAGTTCTTC. Translated: CASSLGLVLGADEQFF. The genes are TRBV11-2 and TRBJ2-1, with D possibly being TRBD1 (6 bases). V lost 1 base to trimming and J lost 8 bases, with 18 bases between them. The CDR3 has 16 amino acids. Germline loops: CDR1 SGHAT, CDR2 FQNNGV.

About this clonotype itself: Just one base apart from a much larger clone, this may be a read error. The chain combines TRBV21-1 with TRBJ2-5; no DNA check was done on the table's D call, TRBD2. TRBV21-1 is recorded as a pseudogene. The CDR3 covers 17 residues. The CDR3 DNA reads TGTGCCAGCAGCGAAGCGTGTAGGCGGGGGGGACAAGAGACCCAGTACTTC. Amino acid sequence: CASSEACRRGGQETQYF.

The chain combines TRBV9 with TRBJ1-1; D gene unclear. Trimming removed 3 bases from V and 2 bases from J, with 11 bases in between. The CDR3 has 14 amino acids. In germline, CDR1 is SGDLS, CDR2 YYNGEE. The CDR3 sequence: CASSASAINTEAFF. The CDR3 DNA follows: TGTGCCAGCAGCGCCTCAGCAATTAACACTGAAGCTTTCTTT.

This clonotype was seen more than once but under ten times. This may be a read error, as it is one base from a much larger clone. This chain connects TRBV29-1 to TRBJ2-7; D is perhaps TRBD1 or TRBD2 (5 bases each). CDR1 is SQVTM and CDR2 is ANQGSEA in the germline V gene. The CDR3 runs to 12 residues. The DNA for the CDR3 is TGCAGCGGTGAACGTTTGGGGGACGAGCAGTACTTC. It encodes CSGERLGDEQYF.

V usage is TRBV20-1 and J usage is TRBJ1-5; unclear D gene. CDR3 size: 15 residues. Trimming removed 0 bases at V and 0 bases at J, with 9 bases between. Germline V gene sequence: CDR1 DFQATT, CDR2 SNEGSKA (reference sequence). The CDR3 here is CSARDRGNSNQPQHF. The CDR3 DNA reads TGCAGTGCTAGAGATCGGGGAAATAGCAATCAGCCCCAGCATTTT.

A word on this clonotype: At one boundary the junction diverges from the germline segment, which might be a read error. CDR3 bases: TGCGGCGTTGTCGGAGTTCGGAACGAGCAGTACTTC. This sequence encodes CGVVGVRNEQYF. J is TRBJ2-7 and V is TRBV29-1, with D hard to call. This CDR3 spans 12 amino acids. Germline assignment: CDR1 SQVTM and CDR2 ANQGSEA.

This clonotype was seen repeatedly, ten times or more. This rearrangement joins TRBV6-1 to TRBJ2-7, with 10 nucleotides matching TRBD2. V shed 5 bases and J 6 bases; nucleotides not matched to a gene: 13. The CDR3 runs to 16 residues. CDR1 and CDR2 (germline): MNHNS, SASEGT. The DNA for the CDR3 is TGTGCCAGCAGTTCAGCGGGAGGGACGGGCCAACCCGAGCAGTACTTC. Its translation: CASSSAGGTGQPEQYF.

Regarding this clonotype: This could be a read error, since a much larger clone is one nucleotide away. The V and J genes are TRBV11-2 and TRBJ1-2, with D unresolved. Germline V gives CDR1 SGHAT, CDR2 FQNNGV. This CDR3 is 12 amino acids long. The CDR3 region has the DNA TGTACCAGCAGCTTAGTGGGCTATGGCTACACCTTC. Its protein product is CTSSLVGYGYTF.

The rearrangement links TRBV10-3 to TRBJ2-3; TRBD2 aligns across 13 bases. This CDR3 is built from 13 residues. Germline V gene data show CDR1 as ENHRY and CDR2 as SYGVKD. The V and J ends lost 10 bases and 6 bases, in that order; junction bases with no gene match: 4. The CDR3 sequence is CATWTSGSDTQYF. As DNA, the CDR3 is TGTGCCACATGGACTAGCGGGAGTGATACGCAGTATTTT.

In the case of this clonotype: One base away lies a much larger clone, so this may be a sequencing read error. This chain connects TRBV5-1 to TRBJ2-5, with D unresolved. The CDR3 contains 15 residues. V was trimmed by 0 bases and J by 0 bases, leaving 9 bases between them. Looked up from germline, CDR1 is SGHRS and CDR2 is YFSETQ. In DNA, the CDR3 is TGCGCCAGCAGCTTGGGGGCTACGTACCAAGAGACCCAGTACTTC. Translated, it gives CASSLGATYQETQYF.

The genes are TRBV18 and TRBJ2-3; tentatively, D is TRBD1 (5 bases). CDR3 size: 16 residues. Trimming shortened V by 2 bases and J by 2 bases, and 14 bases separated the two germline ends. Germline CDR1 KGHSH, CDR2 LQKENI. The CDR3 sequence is CASSPNSQGPTDTQYF. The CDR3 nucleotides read TGTGCCAGCTCACCAAATTCGCAGGGCCCCACAGATACGCAGTATTTT.

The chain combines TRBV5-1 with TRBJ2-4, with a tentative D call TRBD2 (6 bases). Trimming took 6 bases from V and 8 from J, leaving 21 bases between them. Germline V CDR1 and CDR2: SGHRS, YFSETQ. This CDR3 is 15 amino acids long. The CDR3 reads CASTAAGRGEDIQYF. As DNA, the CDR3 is TGCGCCAGCACCGCCGCCGGGAGAGGAGAGGACATTCAGTACTTC.

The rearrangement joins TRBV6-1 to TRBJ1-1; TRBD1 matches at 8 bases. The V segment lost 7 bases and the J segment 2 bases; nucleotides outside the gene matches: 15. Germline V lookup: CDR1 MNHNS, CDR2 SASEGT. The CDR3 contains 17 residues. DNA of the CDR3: TGTGCCAGCACGCCCCTATGGGCAGGGGGCCTTAACACTGAAGCTTTCTTT. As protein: CASTPLWAGGLNTEAFF.

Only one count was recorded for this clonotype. The CDR3 DNA follows: TGTGCCAGCAGCTTAGTACGGGGGGCATCGTCCTACGAGCAGTACTTC. This sequence encodes CASSLVRGASSYEQYF. The V call is TRBV13, the J call TRBJ2-4; possibly TRBD2 for D (7 bases). The DNA end lines up better with TRBJ2-7; the J call may be wrong. CDR1 PRHDT and CDR2 FYEKMQ come from the germline V gene (reference sequence). The CDR3 length is 16 residues.

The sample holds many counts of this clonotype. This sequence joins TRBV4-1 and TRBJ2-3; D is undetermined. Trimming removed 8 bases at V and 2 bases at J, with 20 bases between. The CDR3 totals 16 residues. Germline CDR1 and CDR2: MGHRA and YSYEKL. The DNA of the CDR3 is TGCGCCAGCGCCATGACCCTGATGAAGCTCACAGATACGCAGTATTTT. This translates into CASAMTLMKLTDTQYF.

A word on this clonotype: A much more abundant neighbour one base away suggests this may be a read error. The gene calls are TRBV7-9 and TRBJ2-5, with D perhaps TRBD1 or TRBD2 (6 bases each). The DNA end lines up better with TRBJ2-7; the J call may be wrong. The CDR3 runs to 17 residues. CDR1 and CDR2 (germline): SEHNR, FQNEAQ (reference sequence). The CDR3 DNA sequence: TGTGCCAGCAGCTCGACCTGCGGGACACCACTAAGGACCGAGCAGTACTTC. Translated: CASSSTCGTPLRTEQYF.

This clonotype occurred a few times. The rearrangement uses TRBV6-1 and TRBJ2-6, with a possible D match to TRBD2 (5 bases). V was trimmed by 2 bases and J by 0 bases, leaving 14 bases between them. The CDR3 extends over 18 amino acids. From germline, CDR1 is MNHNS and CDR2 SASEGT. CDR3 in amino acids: CASSEWGMEVSGANVLTF. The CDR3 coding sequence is TGTGCCAGCAGTGAATGGGGTATGGAGGTCTCTGGGGCCAACGTCCTGACTTTC.